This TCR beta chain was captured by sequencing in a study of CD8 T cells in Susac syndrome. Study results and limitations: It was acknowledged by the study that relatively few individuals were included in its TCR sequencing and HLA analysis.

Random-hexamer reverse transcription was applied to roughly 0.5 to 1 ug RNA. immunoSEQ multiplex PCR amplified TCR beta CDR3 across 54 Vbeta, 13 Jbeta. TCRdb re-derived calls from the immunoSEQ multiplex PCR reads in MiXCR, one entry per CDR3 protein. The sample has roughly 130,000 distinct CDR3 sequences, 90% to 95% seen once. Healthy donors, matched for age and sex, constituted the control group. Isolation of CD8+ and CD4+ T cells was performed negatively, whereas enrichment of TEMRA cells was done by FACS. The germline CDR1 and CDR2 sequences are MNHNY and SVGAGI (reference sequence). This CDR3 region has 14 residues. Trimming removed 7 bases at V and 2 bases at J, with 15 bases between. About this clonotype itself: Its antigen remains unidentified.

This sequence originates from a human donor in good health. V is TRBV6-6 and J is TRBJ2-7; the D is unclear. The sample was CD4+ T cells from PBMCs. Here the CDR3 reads CASTRSRAPYEQYF. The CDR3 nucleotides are TGTGCCAGCACCCGGTCCCGGGCCCCCTACGAGCAGTACTTC.